Following are 8 T cell receptor beta chains from one sample sequenced in a study of blood T cells in healthy people across ages. Using a J-beta primer mix together with a sample-barcoded 5' primer, a second PCR was run for roughly 7 to 12 cycles. Via MiXCR, TCRdb re-called the 5' RACE reads, giving one row per CDR3 protein. The data show more than 500,000 distinct CDR3 sequences, about 26% seen once. Sequencing was done on a sample of blood. The receptors come from a woman aged 70 to 79 in good health.

The V call is TRBV9, the J call TRBJ1-5, with unresolved D. The CDR3 runs to 16 residues. With 0 bases removed from V and 1 base from J, the gap between germline ends came to 11 bases. Germline V CDR1 and CDR2: SGDLS, YYNGEE. CDR3 in amino acids: CASSVGWGASNQPQHF. The CDR3 DNA reads as TGTGCCAGCAGCGTAGGATGGGGTGCGAGCAATCAGCCCCAGCATTTT.

This clonotype was found many times. This clone may be a read error of a much larger clone one base away. The V and J genes are TRBV20-1 and TRBJ2-7; 10 bases are a match to TRBD1. The germline gives CDR1 DFQATT, CDR2 SNEGSKA (reference sequence). The CDR3 has 14 amino acids. The CDR3 DNA follows: TGCAGTGCTCGGCGGACCGGACAGGGGGACGAGCAGTGCTTC. It is translated as CSARRTGQGDEQCF.

This clonotype was seen a handful of times. V usage is TRBV29-1 and J usage is TRBJ1-2; D is undetermined. V was pared by 3 bases and J by 4 bases, with 15 bases between. This CDR3 region has 14 residues. Germline V CDR1 and CDR2: SQVTM, ANQGSEA. The CDR3 spells CSVDGPGRSYGYTF. CDR3 DNA sequence: TGCAGCGTTGATGGGCCTGGCCGGAGCTATGGCTACACCTTC. Full variable domain (outside the CDR3, taken from reference TRBV29-1 and TRBJ1-2): SAVISQKPSRDICQRGTSLTIQCQVDSQVTMMFWYRQQPGQSLTLIATANQGSEATYESGFVIDKFPISRPNLTFSTLTVSNMSPEDSSIYLCSVDGPGRSYGYTFGSGTRLTVV.

There are a few counts of this clonotype. The chain uses TRBV4-1 and TRBJ1-4; unclear D gene. CDR3 length: 17 residues. From germline, CDR1 is MGHRA and CDR2 YSYEKL. The V end lost 4 bases, the J end lost 0 bases, and 15 bases lay between the germline ends. The CDR3, as DNA: TGCGCCAGCAGCCTCCCGATCCTGAAAACAACTAATGAAAAACTGTTTTTT. Its protein product is CASSLPILKTTNEKLFF.

The rearrangement joins TRBV10-3 to TRBJ1-2; perhaps TRBD1 as D (6 bases). CDR1 is ENHRY and CDR2 is SYGVKD in the germline V gene. The CDR3 is 13 amino acids. With 7 bases removed from V and 7 bases from J, the gap between germline ends came to 16 bases. CDR3 sequence: CAIKNREFGGYTF. CDR3 coding DNA: TGTGCCATCAAGAACAGGGAATTCGGTGGCTACACCTTC.

The chain uses TRBV6-6 and TRBJ2-2; possible D gene TRBD1, 6 bases. This CDR3 has 14 residues. Germline-derived CDR1 and CDR2 are MNHNY and SVGAGI (reference sequence). V lost 7 bases, J lost 3 bases, and 12 bases lay in between. The CDR3 coding sequence is TGTGCCAGCAACACGGGACAATACACCGGGGAGCTGTTTTTT. Protein: CASNTGQYTGELFF.

This clonotype appeared a few times. A read error may be the cause here, since a much bigger clone is one base away. The rearrangement uses TRBV3-1 and TRBJ2-1, with D possibly called TRBD1 or TRBD2 (5 bases each). The germline gives CDR1 LGHDT, CDR2 YNNKEL (reference sequence). V lost 1 base to trimming and J lost 13 bases, with 14 bases between them. The CDR3 extends over 13 amino acids. The CDR3 loop reads CASSQVPGRSQFF. The CDR3 DNA sequence: TGTGCCAGCAGCCAAGTTCCGGGGCGGAGTCAGTTCTTC.

The CDR3 reads CATSQGQDYGYTF. The CDR3 DNA is TGTGCCACCAGTCAGGGACAGGACTATGGCTACACCTTC. The V gene is TRBV24-1, the J gene TRBJ1-2; TRBD1 aligns across 8 bases. This CDR3 comprises 13 residues. Germline V gene lookup returns CDR1 KGHDR and CDR2 SFDVKD. V dropped 6 bases and J dropped 3; count of bases not matched to a gene: 2.